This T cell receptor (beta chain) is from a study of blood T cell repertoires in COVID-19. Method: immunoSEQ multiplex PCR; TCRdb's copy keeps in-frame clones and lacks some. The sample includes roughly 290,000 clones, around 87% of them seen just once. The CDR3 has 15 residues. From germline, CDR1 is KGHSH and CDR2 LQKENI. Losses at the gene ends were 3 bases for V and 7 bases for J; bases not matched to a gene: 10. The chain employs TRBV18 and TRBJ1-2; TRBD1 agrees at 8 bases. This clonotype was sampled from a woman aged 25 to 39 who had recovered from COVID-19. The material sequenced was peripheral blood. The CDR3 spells CASSPATGALVGYTF. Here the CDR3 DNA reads TGTGCCAGCTCACCTGCGACAGGGGCGTTAGTTGGCTACACCTTC.